The 19 T cell receptor beta chains below all came from one sample that was sequenced in a study of shared clonotypes between healthy human individuals. The repertoire was sequenced with immunoSEQ multiplex PCR; TCRdb's copy has only in-frame clones and lacks some. The repertoire includes roughly 700,000 clones, around two thirds of them detected once, and around 1.6% sits in the top ten. What was sequenced was memory CD4+ T cells sorted from blood. Regarding subset: CD45RA-negative fraction. Receptors originate from a woman aged 25 to 39 in good health.

This clone showed up just once. This rearrangement joins TRBV29-1 to TRBJ2-5; 8 positions agree with TRBD2. After removal of 5 bases from V and 5 bases from J, the junction contained 7 bases not matched to a gene. This CDR3 spans 13 amino acids. Per germline, CDR1 SQVTM and CDR2 ANQGSEA. CDR3 DNA sequence: TGCAGCGTTCCTCGTAGCGGGGAGGAGACCCAGTACTTC. It is translated as CSVPRSGEETQYF.

The rearrangement uses TRBV10-3 and TRBJ2-7, with 11 bases identical to TRBD2. The junction had 14 bases not matched to a gene; V was cut back by 6 bases and J by 4 bases. CDR3 length equals 17 residues. Per the germline V gene, CDR1 is ENHRY and CDR2 is SYGVKD. The CDR3 loop reads CAISGQGPSGRTYEQYF. Here the CDR3 DNA reads TGTGCCATCAGCGGACAGGGCCCTAGCGGGAGGACATACGAGCAGTACTTC.

Written as DNA, the CDR3 is TGTGCCAGCAGCTTAGTTCCTACAGGGGAGTCACCCCTCCACTTT. Translating gives CASSLVPTGESPLHF. The rearrangement links TRBV7-9 to TRBJ1-6, with 7 bases lining up with TRBD1. The germline V gene has CDR1 SEHNR and CDR2 FQNEAQ (reference sequence). V shed 1 base and J 10 bases; nucleotides not matched to a gene: 7. CDR3 length: 15 residues. The whole variable domain, filled in from reference TRBV7-9 and TRBJ1-6, reads DTGVSQNPRHKITKRGQNVTFRCDPISEHNRLYWYRQTLGQGPEFLTYFQNEAQLEKSRLLSDRFSAERPKGSFSTLEIQRTEQGDSAMYLCASSLVPTGESPLHFGNGTRLTVT.

The rearrangement links TRBV7-3 to TRBJ2-5, with 7 bases aligning to TRBD2. V gave up 2 bases and J gave up 10 bases; unmatched junction bases: 1. Germline CDR1 and CDR2: SGHTA and FQGTGA. The CDR3 extends over 11 amino acids. DNA for the CDR3: TGTGCCAGCAGCTTAGGGGGGGACCAGTACTTC. Translating gives CASSLGGDQYF.

The chain has TRBV30 and TRBJ2-3; the match to TRBD2 covers 7 bases. Germline V gene data show CDR1 as GTSNPN and CDR2 as SVGIG (reference sequence). The V segment lost 3 bases and the J segment 5 bases; nucleotides outside the gene matches: 2. The CDR3 contains 12 residues. The CDR3 sequence: CAWRWGGDTQYF. The CDR3 DNA follows: TGTGCCTGGAGGTGGGGGGGAGATACGCAGTATTTT.

The rearrangement links TRBV5-4 to TRBJ1-2; 7 bases are a match to TRBD1. This CDR3 comprises 16 residues. The V and J ends lost 4 bases and 3 bases, in that order; junction bases with no gene match: 12. CDR1 is SGHNT and CDR2 is YYREEE in the germline V gene (reference sequence). This CDR3 reads CASSPTKFDRDYGYTF. The CDR3 bases are TGTGCCAGCAGCCCTACTAAATTTGACAGGGACTATGGCTACACCTTC.

This chain connects TRBV7-3 to TRBJ1-3; 9 positions match TRBD1. Germline V gene data show CDR1 as SGHTA and CDR2 as FQGTGA. CDR3 size: 18 residues. V shed 5 bases and J 3 bases; nucleotides not matched to a gene: 14. CDR3 sequence: CASSPYHRTGEGGNTIYF. CDR3 coding DNA: TGTGCCAGCAGCCCATACCACCGGACAGGGGAGGGTGGAAACACCATATATTTT.

The V gene is TRBV5-4, the J gene TRBJ2-1; D call uncertain. V was shortened by 0 bases and J by 2 bases, with 9 bases between the two germline ends. The CDR3 consists of 15 residues. The germline V gene encodes CDR1 SGHNT and CDR2 YYREEE (reference sequence). The CDR3, as DNA: TGTGCCAGCAGCTTGGGACGCCTAACCTACAATGAGCAGTTCTTC. This translates into CASSLGRLTYNEQFF. Filled out from reference TRBV5-4 and TRBJ2-1, the complete variable domain reads ETGVTQSPTHLIKTRGQQVTLRCSSQSGHNTVSWYQQALGQGPQFIFQYYREEENGRGNFPPRFSGLQFPNYSSELNVNALELDDSALYLCASSLGRLTYNEQFFGPGTRLTVL.

V usage is TRBV27 and J usage is TRBJ1-5; 8 bases align to TRBD1. Germline-derived CDR1 and CDR2 are MNHEY and SMNVEV (reference sequence). Trimming removed 8 bases from V and 5 bases from J; junction bases left unmatched: 5. CDR3 length equals 13 residues. CDR3 region: CASRQGRYQPQHF. In DNA, the CDR3 is TGTGCCAGCCGACAGGGGAGATATCAGCCCCAGCATTTT.

The V gene is TRBV7-9, the J gene TRBJ1-1; unclear D gene. Trimming stripped 7 bases from V and 7 bases from J, with 16 bases between. This CDR3 contains 13 residues. CDR1 and CDR2 from the germline V gene are SEHNR and FQNEAQ (reference sequence). The CDR3 nucleotides are TGTGCCAGCACCAGCCAGTTACTTGGTGAAGCTTTCTTT. Translation: CASTSQLLGEAFF.

V is TRBV10-3 and J is TRBJ2-3; 10 nucleotides align to TRBD1. From germline, CDR1 is ENHRY and CDR2 SYGVKD. The CDR3 runs to 16 residues. With 5 bases clipped from V and 2 bases from J, the junction kept 7 bases outside the gene matches. The CDR3 spells CAISTTGTGDTDTQYF. CDR3 nucleotides: TGTGCCATCAGTACCACCGGGACAGGGGACACAGATACGCAGTATTTT.

As for this clone: The same CDR3 arises from other DNA sequences in this sample as well. The gene calls are TRBV28 and TRBJ1-4, with D possibly TRBD1 on 5 matching bases. Germline V CDR1 and CDR2: MDHEN, SYDVKM. Trimming pared 4 bases from V and 4 bases from J, leaving 13 bases between. The CDR3 consists of 15 residues. Here the CDR3 reads CASSSQGGSNEKLFF. DNA for the CDR3: TGTGCCAGCAGTTCTCAGGGAGGGAGTAATGAAAAACTGTTTTTT. Full variable domain (rest looked up from reference TRBV28 and TRBJ1-4): DVKVTQSSRYLVKRTGEKVFLECVQDMDHENMFWYRQDPGLGLRLIYFSYDVKMKEKGDIPEGYSVSREKKERFSLILESASTNQTSMYLCASSSQGGSNEKLFFGSGTQLSVL.

J is TRBJ2-5 and V is TRBV4-1; TRBD1 aligns across 9 bases. In germline, CDR1 is MGHRA, CDR2 YSYEKL. Trimming took 3 bases from V and 5 from J; bases not matched to a gene: 7. This CDR3 comprises 15 residues. The CDR3 spells CASSHWTGDRETQYF. CDR3 sequence (DNA): TGCGCCAGCAGCCACTGGACAGGGGATAGGGAGACCCAGTACTTC.

This clone turned up a few times. The CDR3 loop is CASTLAGGHLISYEQYF. As DNA, the CDR3 is TGCGCCAGCACTTTAGCGGGAGGTCACTTAATCTCCTACGAGCAGTACTTC. The V call is TRBV10-1, the J call TRBJ2-7; 10 bases agree with TRBD2. The CDR3 is 17 residues long. V lost 7 bases, J lost 0 bases, and 12 bases stayed unmatched. Germline values: CDR1 WNHNN, CDR2 SYGVQD (reference sequence).

This rearrangement joins TRBV12-1 to TRBJ2-7; TRBD2 is the table's D call, not checked against the DNA. TRBV12-1 is a documented pseudogene. The CDR3 runs to 15 residues. CDR3 amino acids: CASSPPGLACYEQYF. As DNA, the CDR3 is TGTGCCAGCAGCCCCCCGGGACTAGCGTGTTACGAGCAGTACTTC.

The rearrangement joins TRBV29-1 to TRBJ1-1; D uncertain. The CDR3 is 10 residues long. V lost 5 bases, J lost 3 bases, and 4 bases lay in between. Germline V gene lookup returns CDR1 SQVTM and CDR2 ANQGSEA. The CDR3 region has the DNA TGCAGCGTTAGTGACACTGAAGCTTTCTTT. Translating it yields CSVSDTEAFF. Using reference TRBV29-1 and TRBJ1-1 for the parts outside the CDR3, the full variable domain is SAVISQKPSRDICQRGTSLTIQCQVDSQVTMMFWYRQQPGQSLTLIATANQGSEATYESGFVIDKFPISRPNLTFSTLTVSNMSPEDSSIYLCSVSDTEAFFGQGTRLTVV.

The chain combines TRBV28 with TRBJ1-1, with 9 bases that match TRBD1. There are 16 residues in the CDR3. The ends lost 4 bases at V and 0 bases at J; junction bases unmatched: 6. Germline V gives CDR1 MDHEN, CDR2 SYDVKM. The CDR3 sequence is CASSSPGTGMNTEAFF. CDR3 DNA sequence: TGTGCCAGCAGTTCACCCGGGACAGGGATGAACACTGAAGCTTTCTTT.

The chain links TRBV18 to TRBJ2-3, with 9 bases identical to TRBD2. The J segment lost 2 bases and the V segment lost 6 bases, leaving 9 bases of the junction unmatched. Germline V gene data show CDR1 as KGHSH and CDR2 as LQKENI. This CDR3 spans 16 amino acids. CDR3 protein: CASSLQTSGTTDTQYF. Written as DNA, the CDR3 is TGTGCCAGCTCCCTCCAGACTAGCGGCACCACAGATACGCAGTATTTT.

This chain uses TRBV27 with TRBJ1-2, with a weak D call TRBD1 (5 bases). The CDR3 extends over 16 amino acids. The germline V gene has CDR1 MNHEY and CDR2 SMNVEV (reference sequence). Trimming removed 5 bases from V and 5 bases from J, with 21 bases in between. The CDR3 is CASSPNYRRGTYGYTF. The CDR3 DNA reads TGTGCCAGCAGTCCAAACTACCGACGGGGGACGTATGGCTACACCTTC.